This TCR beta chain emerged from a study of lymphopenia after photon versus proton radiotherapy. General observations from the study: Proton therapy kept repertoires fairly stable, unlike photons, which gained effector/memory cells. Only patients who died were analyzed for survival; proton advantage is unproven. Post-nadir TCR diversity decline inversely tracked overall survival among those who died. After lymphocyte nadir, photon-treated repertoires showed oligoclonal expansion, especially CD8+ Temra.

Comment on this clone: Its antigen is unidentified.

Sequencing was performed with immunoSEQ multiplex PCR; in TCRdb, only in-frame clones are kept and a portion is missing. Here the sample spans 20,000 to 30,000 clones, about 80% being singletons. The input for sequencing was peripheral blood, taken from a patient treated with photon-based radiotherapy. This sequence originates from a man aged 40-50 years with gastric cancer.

The CDR3 coding sequence is TGTGCCAGCAGCTTCGAACGACATACCTACGAGCAGTACTTC. Its protein is CASSFERHTYEQYF. The chain employs TRBV11-2 and TRBJ2-7, with no clear D. From germline, CDR1 is SGHAT and CDR2 FQNNGV. CDR3 length: 14 amino acids. V dropped 3 bases and J dropped 2 bases, with 11 bases sitting between them.